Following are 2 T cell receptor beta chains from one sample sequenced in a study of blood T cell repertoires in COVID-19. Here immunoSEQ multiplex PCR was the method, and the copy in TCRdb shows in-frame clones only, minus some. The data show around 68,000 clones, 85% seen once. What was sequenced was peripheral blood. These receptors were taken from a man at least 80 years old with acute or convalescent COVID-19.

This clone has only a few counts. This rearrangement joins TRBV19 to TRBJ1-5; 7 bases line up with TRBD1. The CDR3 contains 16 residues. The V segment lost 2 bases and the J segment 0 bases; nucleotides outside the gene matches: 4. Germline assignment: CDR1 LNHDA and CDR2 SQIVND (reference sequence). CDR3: CASSIMSGGSNQPQHF. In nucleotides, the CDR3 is TGTGCCAGTAGTATAATGTCAGGGGGTAGCAATCAGCCCCAGCATTTT.

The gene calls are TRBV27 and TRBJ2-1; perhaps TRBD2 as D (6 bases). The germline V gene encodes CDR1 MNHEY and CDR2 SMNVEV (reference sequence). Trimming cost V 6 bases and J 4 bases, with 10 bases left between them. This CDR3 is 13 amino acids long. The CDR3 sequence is CASSTGSYNEQFF. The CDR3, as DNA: TGTGCCAGCAGCACCGGGAGTTACAATGAGCAGTTCTTC.